A selection of T cell receptor beta chains follows, all from one sample in a study of regulatory T cells in long-lasting Graves disease. TCRdb reprocessed the multiplex PCR reads via MiXCR and lists one record per CDR3 protein. The table includes fewer than 650,000 distinct CDR3 sequences, about 16% detected once. This sample also appeared in a second study, on T cells in Graves' hyperthyroidism and ophthalmopathy.

Sample: peripheral blood mononuclear cells (PBMCs), taken at new diagnosis, from a patient treated with antithyroid drugs. The receptors stem from a man aged 18 to 29 with Graves disease. The CDR3 runs from the conserved cysteine through the conserved F or W. D genes are given only for firm matches. Clone size is stated in some rows and not others, as once, few, many or a class when expanded.

CDR3: CASSLLPGSAYEQYF; DNA: TGTGCCAGCAGCTTACTCCCCGGCTCGGCCTACGAGCAGTACTTC; J: TRBJ2-7; D: -; size: many; V: TRBV7-3
CDR3: CASKFQETQYF; DNA: TGTGCCAGCAAGTTCCAAGAGACCCAGTACTTC; J: TRBJ2-5; D: -; size: many; V: TRBV2
CDR3: CASSQEGRGQETQYF; DNA: TGTGCCAGCAGCCAAGAGGGGAGGGGTCAAGAGACCCAGTACTTC; J: TRBJ2-5; D: TRBD2; size: -; V: TRBV9
CDR3: CASGNPTGNGYTF; DNA: TGCGCCAGCGGTAACCCAACAGGGAATGGCTACACCTTC; J: TRBJ1-2; D: -; size: many; V: TRBV5-1
CDR3: CASSLTITEAFF; DNA: TGTGCCAGCAGTTTAACTATCACTGAAGCTTTCTTT; J: TRBJ1-1; D: -; size: many; V: TRBV6-5
CDR3: CASSRTSGRAFGTDTQYF; DNA: TGTGCCAGCAGCCGGACTAGCGGGAGGGCCTTTGGCACAGATACGCAGTATTTT; J: TRBJ2-3; D: TRBD2; size: many; V: TRBV12-3/TRBV12-4
CDR3: CASSSNRGGGYTEAFF; DNA: TGTGCCAGCAGTTCCAACAGGGGCGGGGGATACACTGAAGCTTTCTTT; J: TRBJ1-1; D: TRBD1; size: many; V: TRBV28
CDR3: CASSVEGRDYEEAFF; DNA: TGTGCCAGCAGCGTCGAGGGACGAGATTACGAAGAAGCTTTCTTT; J: TRBJ1-1; D: -; size: few; V: TRBV9
CDR3: CASSEARHEQYF; DNA: TGTGCCAGCAGTGAAGCTCGACACGAGCAGTACTTC; J: TRBJ2-7; D: -; size: few; V: TRBV6-1
CDR3: CAISGGQGDEKLFF; DNA: TGTGCCATCAGCGGGGGACAGGGGGATGAAAAACTGTTTTTT; J: TRBJ1-4; D: TRBD1; size: -; V: TRBV10-3
CDR3: CASSSSEEVLTEAFF; DNA: TGTGCCAGCAGCTCCAGCGAGGAGGTCCTCACTGAAGCTTTCTTT; J: TRBJ1-1; D: -; size: few; V: TRBV7-9
CDR3: CASSQAWGGVGQPQHF; DNA: TGTGCCAGCAGCCAAGCCTGGGGAGGTGTAGGGCAGCCCCAGCATTTT; J: TRBJ1-5; D: -; size: many; V: TRBV3-1
CDR3: CATSRGITTSYGYTF; DNA: TGTGCCACCAGCAGGGGGATTACCACATCCTATGGCTACACCTTC; J: TRBJ1-2; D: -; size: few; V: TRBV15
CDR3: CASSPRGSQVSDTQYF; DNA: TGTGCCAGCAGCCCCCGGGGCTCCCAGGTGTCAGATACGCAGTATTTT; J: TRBJ2-3; D: -; size: many; V: TRBV7-9
CDR3: CASSQDWDKRGGESNQPQHF; DNA: TGTGCCAGCAGCCAAGATTGGGACAAGCGAGGGGGTGAAAGCAATCAGCCCCAGCATTTT; J: TRBJ1-5; D: -; size: -; V: TRBV3-1
CDR3: CASSYSAPFGELFF; DNA: TGTGCCAGCAGTTACTCGGCCCCGTTCGGGGAGCTGTTTTTT; J: TRBJ2-2; D: -; size: -; V: TRBV2
CDR3: CASNVAGAPGTQYF; DNA: TGTGCCAGCAACGTAGCGGGAGCTCCTGGTACGCAGTATTTT; J: TRBJ2-3; D: TRBD2; size: many; V: TRBV3-1
CDR3: CASSQDKGWTAYEQYF; DNA: TGCGCCAGCAGCCAAGATAAAGGATGGACGGCCTACGAGCAGTACTTC; J: TRBJ2-7; D: -; size: -; V: TRBV5-1
CDR3: CASSPSGVGTNQPQHF; DNA: TGTGCCAGCTCACCCAGCGGTGTGGGGACGAATCAGCCCCAGCATTTT; J: TRBJ1-5; D: -; size: many; V: TRBV18